This T cell receptor beta chain was captured by sequencing in a study of neurological immune-mediated disorders. This clonotype has ten or more counts. Germline CDR1 is SEHNR and CDR2 is FQNEAQ (reference sequence). Germline trimming cut 5 bases from V and 5 bases from J; bases unmatched to any gene: 15. This CDR3 region has 16 residues. TCRdb used MiXCR to reprocess the 5' RACE reads, holding one entry per CDR3 protein. The sample shows 84,000 or so distinct CDR3 sequences, 4.3% of them seen only once. The time point was: longitudinal time-point 3. The specimen sequenced was PBMCs. V usage is TRBV7-9 and J usage is TRBJ2-7; 7 bases are shared with TRBD1. The receptor was derived from a woman between 55 and 75 years old with multiple sclerosis. CDR3 nucleotide sequence: TGTGCCAGCAGCGCTACGATCCGACAGGGTAGCCACGAGCAGTACTTC. Translation: CASSATIRQGSHEQYF.